Sequencing of this T cell receptor (beta chain) was carried out in a study of identical twins. Template switching created a universal primer site, and the cDNA included unique molecular identifiers. TCRdb reprocessed the 5' RACE reads via MiXCR and lists one record per CDR3 protein. Of a few hundred thousand distinct CDR3 sequences in the sample, 20% to 25% were seen once. Study results and limitations: Memory repertoires lacked the insertion deficit that abundant cord blood beta clonotypes showed.

Germline V gives CDR1 LGHNA, CDR2 YNFKEQ. With 1 base removed from V and 0 bases from J, the gap between germline ends came to 10 bases. The CDR3 consists of 16 residues. A remark on this clonotype: The antigen is not known.

These data are also associated with another study on T cells expressing NK-cell markers.

Sequencing was carried out using CD4+ T cells sorted from blood. This clonotype originated in a woman between 18 and 29 years old in good health. This chain joins TRBV4-2 and TRBJ2-1; D is possibly TRBD1 or TRBD2 (5 bases each). CDR3 in amino acids: CASSQGGASSYNEQFF. DNA of the CDR3: TGTGCCAGCAGCCAAGGAGGGGCAAGCTCCTACAATGAGCAGTTCTTC.